Listed here are 26 T cell receptor beta chains from one sample, sequenced in a study of cytomegalovirus exposure and HLA in healthy donors. 60 Vbeta and 13 Jbeta primers were used in PCR. TCRdb's table, derived via immunoSEQ multiplex PCR, lists solely in-frame clones and lacks some. The table records roughly 180,000 clones, less than 85% of them present only once. The specimen sequenced was PBMCs. These receptor sequences come from a male donor in good health and CMV-seronegative.

The rearrangement uses TRBV10-3 and TRBJ1-1; maybe TRBD1 (6 bases). V shed 2 bases and J shed 2 bases, with 15 bases lying between them. CDR1 is ENHRY, CDR2 SYGVKD, per germline. This CDR3 comprises 16 residues. CDR3 sequence: CAISEMLGHSNTEAFF. The CDR3 bases are TGTGCCATCAGTGAGATGTTGGGACACTCAAACACTGAAGCTTTCTTT.

The J gene is TRBJ1-2, the V gene TRBV11-2, with TRBD1 as a possible D gene (5 bases). Germline CDR1 and CDR2: SGHAT and FQNNGV. Trimming removed 7 bases at V and 0 bases at J, with 12 bases between. This CDR3 has 14 amino acids. The CDR3 DNA follows: TGTGCCAGCACCCCGGGGGGAGCTAACTATGGCTACACCTTC. Amino acids: CASTPGGANYGYTF.

This rearrangement joins TRBV29-1 to TRBJ2-1; TRBD2 aligns across 7 bases. The CDR3 length is 17 residues. J gave up 6 bases and V 2 bases, and 16 bases lay outside the gene matches. CDR1 is SQVTM, CDR2 ANQGSEA, per germline. The CDR3 bases are TGCAGCGTTGAATCCCCGAGGTCGGCGGGAGTGATCAATGAGCAGTTCTTC. This encodes CSVESPRSAGVINEQFF.

V is TRBV7-9 and J is TRBJ1-5; the D gene is possibly TRBD1 (6 bases). CDR3 length equals 15 residues. Trimming removed 1 base from V and 6 bases from J, with 13 bases in between. Germline V lookup: CDR1 SEHNR, CDR2 FQNEAQ (reference sequence). The CDR3 DNA reads as TGTGCCAGCAGCTTAGACAGGGAGCACGGTCAGCCCCAGCATTTT. It translates to CASSLDREHGQPQHF.

The J gene is TRBJ2-5, the V gene TRBV27; 7 positions agree with TRBD1. The DNA end is more similar to TRBJ2-7, so the J call may be wrong. The CDR3 length is 13 residues. Germline-derived CDR1 and CDR2 are MNHEY and SMNVEV (reference sequence). The CDR3 sequence is CASSLQGAYEQYF. The CDR3 DNA reads as TGTGCCAGCAGTTTACAGGGGGCCTACGAGCAGTACTTC.

For the CDR3, the DNA is TGTGCCAGCAGGACCGCGGGAGTCGGCTTCTACGAGCAGTACTTC. Amino acids: CASRTAGVGFYEQYF. The rearrangement joins TRBV27 to TRBJ2-7, with 7 positions matching TRBD2. Germline V gene lookup returns CDR1 MNHEY and CDR2 SMNVEV (reference sequence). The J segment lost 3 bases and the V segment lost 6 bases, leaving 11 bases of the junction unmatched. The CDR3 totals 15 residues.

The rearrangement links TRBV5-1 to TRBJ2-5, with 8 bases that match TRBD1. The V gene's germline CDR1 is SGHRS and CDR2 YFSETQ. The CDR3 has 14 amino acids. The junction had 5 bases not matched to a gene; V was cut back by 4 bases and J by 3 bases. The CDR3 is CASSEQDREETQYF. Here the CDR3 DNA reads TGCGCCAGCAGCGAACAGGACAGGGAAGAGACCCAGTACTTC.

The chain couples TRBV30 to TRBJ2-6; D uncertain. CDR1 is GTSNPN and CDR2 is SVGIG in the germline V gene (reference sequence). The CDR3 is 14 residues long. The V end lost 4 bases, the J end lost 3 bases, and 10 bases lay between the germline ends. The CDR3 DNA follows: TGTGCCTGGACCGTGACTGGTGGGGCCAACGTCCTGACTTTC. Its translation is CAWTVTGGANVLTF.

This chain joins TRBV6-5 and TRBJ2-7; TRBD2 is a possible D gene (6 bases). The CDR3 contains 13 residues. V was trimmed by 4 bases and J by 3 bases, leaving 10 bases between them. Germline V gene sequence: CDR1 MNHEY, CDR2 SVGAGI. CDR3 region: CASSFLAYYEQYF. The CDR3, as DNA: TGTGCCAGCAGTTTCCTAGCGTACTACGAGCAGTACTTC.

J is TRBJ2-1 and V is TRBV6-1; D gene uncertain. Germline CDR1 MNHNS, CDR2 SASEGT. The length of the CDR3 is 13 residues. V lost 7 bases to trimming and J lost 0 bases, with 7 bases between them. CDR3 loop: CASTLLSYNEQFF. CDR3 nucleotides: TGTGCCAGCACCCTTCTCTCCTACAATGAGCAGTTCTTC.

The rearrangement links TRBV15 to TRBJ2-1; TRBD2 matches 12 bases. The CDR3 is 15 residues long. Per the germline V gene, CDR1 is LNHNV and CDR2 is YYDKDF (reference sequence). After removal of 1 base from V and 10 bases from J, the junction contained 5 bases not matched to a gene. CDR3 DNA: TGTGCCACCAGCAGAGGACTAGCGGGGGCAGGGGAGCAGTTCTTC. The encoded protein is CATSRGLAGAGEQFF.

V is TRBV27 and J is TRBJ2-7, with TRBD1 identical over 7 bases. Germline V CDR1 and CDR2: MNHEY, SMNVEV (reference sequence). This CDR3 has 13 amino acids. Trimming removed 4 bases from V and 0 bases from J; junction bases left unmatched: 0. This chain's CDR3 is CASSWDSSYEQYF. CDR3 nucleotides: TGTGCCAGCAGTTGGGACAGCTCCTACGAGCAGTACTTC.

V gene TRBV30 combines with J gene TRBJ2-5; 7 nucleotides align to TRBD1. J was trimmed by 1 base and V by 1 base; bases with no gene match: 9. The CDR3 is 16 amino acids. Germline CDR1 is GTSNPN and CDR2 is SVGIG (reference sequence). The CDR3 DNA follows: TGTGCCTGGAGTGATGTGACAGGGAACGCCCAAGAGACCCAGTACTTC. Protein sequence: CAWSDVTGNAQETQYF.

This chain uses TRBV14 with TRBJ1-1; TRBD1 is a possible D gene (5 bases). The germline gives CDR1 SGHDN, CDR2 FVKESK. CDR3 length: 17 amino acids. The V end was cut by 0 bases, the J end by 4 bases, with 18 bases between. The CDR3 spells CASSQDLLGIGGTEAFF. CDR3 DNA sequence: TGTGCCAGCAGCCAAGATCTTCTCGGGATCGGGGGCACTGAAGCTTTCTTT.

The rearrangement uses TRBV6-1 and TRBJ1-3; TRBD1 aligns across 7 bases. CDR3 length: 15 residues. The germline V gene has CDR1 MNHNS and CDR2 SASEGT. With 2 bases clipped from V and 3 bases from J, the junction kept 4 bases outside the gene matches. The CDR3 sequence: CASSERGTVGNTIYF. The CDR3 nucleotides are TGTGCCAGCAGTGAACGGGGGACAGTTGGAAACACCATATATTTT.

The chain uses TRBV18 and TRBJ1-1; TRBD1 matches 7 bases. The germline V gene has CDR1 KGHSH and CDR2 LQKENI. This CDR3 is 14 amino acids long. V shed 8 bases, J shed 4 bases, and the junction held 10 bases outside the gene matches. The CDR3 sequence: CASRMTGSSTEAFF. CDR3 bases: TGTGCCAGCCGAATGACAGGGTCCAGCACTGAAGCTTTCTTT. The variable domain in full, completed from reference TRBV18 and TRBJ1-1, reads NAGVMQNPRHLVRRRGQEARLRCSPMKGHSHVYWYRQLPEEGLKFMVYLQKENIIDESGMPKERFSAEFPKEGPSILRIQQVVRGDSAAYFCASRMTGSSTEAFFGQGTRLTVV.

V and J are TRBV19 and TRBJ1-4; 8 nucleotides align to TRBD1. The CDR3 contains 16 residues. The V gene end was trimmed by 5 bases and the J gene end by 1 base; junction bases not matched to a gene: 6. Germline loops: CDR1 LNHDA, CDR2 SQIVND (reference sequence). CDR3 nucleotides: TGTGCCAGTAGTTCCGGACAGGGAGGAACTAATGAAAAACTGTTTTTT. Translated, it gives CASSSGQGGTNEKLFF.

The chain has TRBV7-9 and TRBJ2-1; 9 positions agree with TRBD2. Trimming at V came to 5 bases and at J to 8 bases, leaving 7 bases not matched to a gene. The CDR3 is 14 residues long. Germline V gene data show CDR1 as SEHNR and CDR2 as FQNEAQ (reference sequence). This CDR3 is CASSRGGAWDEQFF. The DNA for the CDR3 is TGTGCCAGCAGCCGCGGGGGGGCTTGGGATGAGCAGTTCTTC. The whole variable domain, remainder taken from reference TRBV7-9 and TRBJ2-1, is DTGVSQNPRHKITKRGQNVTFRCDPISEHNRLYWYRQTLGQGPEFLTYFQNEAQLEKSRLLSDRFSAERPKGSFSTLEIQRTEQGDSAMYLCASSRGGAWDEQFFGPGTRLTVL.

In regard to this clone: Germline is not matched at one junction end, which may reflect a read error. The chain joins TRBV7-9 to TRBJ2-5, with 12 bases fitting TRBD1. The CDR3 length is 15 residues. The germline V gene has CDR1 SEHNR and CDR2 FQNEAQ (reference sequence). This chain's CDR3 is CSSSWGTGGMETQYF. In DNA, the CDR3 is TGTTCCAGCAGCTGGGGGACAGGGGGCATGGAGACCCAGTACTTC.

This chain connects TRBV30 to TRBJ1-5; D ambiguous. V shed 0 bases and J shed 4 bases, with 10 bases lying between them. The CDR3 sequence is 14 residues long. CDR1 and CDR2 (germline): GTSNPN, SVGIG (reference sequence). CDR3 DNA: TGTGCCTGGAGTGTTCGGTCCCGAAATCAGCCCCAGCATTTT. Encoded protein: CAWSVRSRNQPQHF.

The chain joins TRBV12-5 to TRBJ2-1, with 9 bases aligning to TRBD1. V gave up 6 bases and J gave up 2 bases; unmatched junction bases: 8. The germline gives CDR1 LGHNT, CDR2 FRNRAP. The length of the CDR3 is 16 residues. The CDR3 DNA reads as TGTGCTAGTGGATCCCCGGGACAGGGCCCCTACAATGAGCAGTTCTTC. Protein sequence: CASGSPGQGPYNEQFF.

This CDR3 reads CASSSQGGGANTQYF. The CDR3 bases are TGTGCCAGCAGCTCACAGGGCGGGGGGGCCAATACGCAGTATTTT. V is TRBV13 and J is TRBJ2-3; 9 bases agree with TRBD2. V lost 4 bases to trimming and J lost 7 bases; unmatched junction nucleotides: 9. This CDR3 is built from 15 residues. Germline CDR1 PRHDT, CDR2 FYEKMQ (reference sequence). Variable domain in full (rest from reference TRBV13 and TRBJ2-3): AAGVIQSPRHLIKEKRETATLKCYPIPRHDTVYWYQQGPGQDPQFLISFYEKMQSDKGSIPDRFSAQQFSDYHSELNMSSLELGDSALYFCASSSQGGGANTQYFGPGTRLTVL.

The gene calls are TRBV6-1 and TRBJ2-7; 14 bases are a match to TRBD2. The V gene's germline CDR1 is MNHNS and CDR2 SASEGT. CDR3 length: 16 residues. V was pared by 3 bases and J by 6 bases, with 7 bases of the junction left unmatched. The CDR3 sequence is CASSEIPGLAGAEQYF. DNA of the CDR3: TGTGCCAGCAGTGAGATACCGGGACTAGCGGGAGCCGAGCAGTACTTC.

The chain employs TRBV25-1 and TRBJ2-1; 11 nucleotides align to TRBD2. V was pared by 3 bases and J by 7 bases, with 11 bases of the junction left unmatched. CDR3 length: 17 residues. CDR1 is MGHDK and CDR2 is SYGVNS in the germline V gene. CDR3 amino acids: CASSDLAGGRTANEQFF. The CDR3 nucleotides read TGTGCCAGCAGTGATTTAGCGGGGGGGAGAACGGCAAATGAGCAGTTCTTC.

The V and J genes are TRBV5-4 and TRBJ1-5; TRBD1 is a possible D gene (6 bases). V lost 3 bases to trimming and J lost 4 bases, with 11 bases between them. This CDR3 has 14 residues. Germline values: CDR1 SGHNT, CDR2 YYREEE (reference sequence). CDR3 bases: TGTGCCAGCAGCTCGGGGGGGGCTAATCAGCCCCAGCATTTT. This codes for CASSSGGANQPQHF.

The chain joins TRBV7-3 to TRBJ2-3; 7 bases align to TRBD1. From germline, CDR1 is SGHTA and CDR2 FQGTGA. V lost 2 bases and J lost 1; bases outside the gene matches: 3. The CDR3 is 15 residues long. CDR3 coding DNA: TGTGCCAGCAGCTTATGGGGACAGCGCACAGATACGCAGTATTTT. The encoded protein is CASSLWGQRTDTQYF. Looking up the rest from reference TRBV7-3 and TRBJ2-3 gives the full variable domain: GAGVSQTPSNKVTEKGKYVELRCDPISGHTALYWYRQSLGQGPEFLIYFQGTGAADDSGLPNDRFFAVRPEGSVSTLKIQRTERGDSAVYLCASSLWGQRTDTQYFGPGTRLTVL.